The clone carrying this TCR beta chain was detected many times. The source material, RNA transcripts, was used to amplify TCR beta CDR3 regions. The HTBI primer set was used in a first-round RT-PCR of the TCR CDR3. TCRdb processed the multiplex PCR reads anew with MiXCR; each CDR3 protein has one entry. The data contain fewer than 700,000 distinct CDR3 sequences, around 15% of them singletons. The data stem from a study of T cells in Graves' hyperthyroidism and ophthalmopathy. The V gene's germline CDR1 is SGHRS and CDR2 YFSETQ. This CDR3 is 17 amino acids long. Unmatched junction bases numbered 14, after V lost 5 bases and J lost 4 bases.

The material sequenced was blood. The TCR comes from a woman aged 30 to 39 with Graves' hyperthyroidism. The chain has TRBV5-1 and TRBJ2-1, with 8 bases fitting TRBD1. Here the CDR3 DNA reads TGCGCCAGCAGGGGGGGACAGGTCTCCCTTGGGTACAATGAGCAGTTCTTC. It yields the protein CASRGGQVSLGYNEQFF.